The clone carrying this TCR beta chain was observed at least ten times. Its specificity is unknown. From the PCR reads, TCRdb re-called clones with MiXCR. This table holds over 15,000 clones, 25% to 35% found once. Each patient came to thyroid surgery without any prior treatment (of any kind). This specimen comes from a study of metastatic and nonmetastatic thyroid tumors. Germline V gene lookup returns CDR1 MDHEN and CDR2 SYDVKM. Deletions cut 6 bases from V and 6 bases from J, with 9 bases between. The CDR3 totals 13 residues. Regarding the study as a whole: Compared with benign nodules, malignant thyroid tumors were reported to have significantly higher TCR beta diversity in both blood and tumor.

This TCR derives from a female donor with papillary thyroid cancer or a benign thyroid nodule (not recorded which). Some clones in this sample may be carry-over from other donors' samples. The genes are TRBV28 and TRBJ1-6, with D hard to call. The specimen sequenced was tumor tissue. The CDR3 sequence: CASSFGVNSPLHF. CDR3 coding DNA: TGTGCCAGCAGCTTTGGGGTTAATTCACCCCTCCACTTT.